This T cell receptor (beta chain) originates from a study of T cells in women clearing cervical HPV infection. Turning to this clone: The read ends 3 residues early relative to the CDR3; the germline J gene fills the gap.

V lost 0 bases, J lost 5 bases, and 6 bases stayed unmatched. Germline loops: CDR1 SGHNT, CDR2 YYREEE (reference sequence). There are 15 residues in the CDR3. The protocol was immunoSEQ multiplex PCR, while the TCRdb copy is restricted to in-frame clones and leaves out a portion. Its table lists about 26,000 clones. Source material: blood buffy coat. The receptor's source is a woman between 18 and 70 years old with a cervical HPV16 infection that either progressed to CIN3+ or cleared (not recorded which). The V gene is TRBV5-4, the J gene TRBJ2-7; the match to TRBD1 covers 9 bases. CDR3 residues: CASSLGGQGPNEQYF. The CDR3 bases that were read are TGTGCCAGCAGCTTGGGGGGACAGGGTCCCAACGAG.